This entry lists 3 T cell receptor beta chains sequenced from one sample in a study of CD8 T cells in ankylosing spondylitis. A single record per CDR3 protein comes from TCRdb applying MiXCR to the 5' RACE reads. Here the sample spans around 120,000 distinct CDR3 sequences, roughly an eighth being singletons. The material sequenced was blood, either unsorted or a sorted T cell fraction (not recorded which). These receptors all stem from a female donor with ankylosing spondylitis or in good health (not recorded which).

This clonotype was recorded many times. This chain links TRBV7-2 with TRBJ2-7; D assignment may be TRBD1 or TRBD2 (5 bases each). This CDR3 region has 13 residues. Per the germline V gene, CDR1 is SGHTA and CDR2 is FQGNSA. Between the trimmed V and J ends, which lost 2 bases and 6 bases, there was a span of 11 bases. The CDR3 region is CASSLQGAREQYF. The CDR3 DNA sequence: TGTGCCAGCAGCTTACAGGGAGCTCGCGAGCAGTACTTC.

The sample holds a few counts of this clonotype. J is TRBJ2-3 and V is TRBV19; D not certain. Trimming took 8 bases from V and 2 from J, leaving 11 bases between them. There are 13 residues in the CDR3. The germline V gene encodes CDR1 LNHDA and CDR2 SQIVND (reference sequence). As DNA, the CDR3 is TGTGCCAGTTCTAGGGTTAACACAGATACGCAGTATTTT. It codes for CASSRVNTDTQYF.

This clonotype has more than one count but fewer than ten. CDR3 coding DNA: TGTGCCATCCGGGAGGGAACAGATACGCAGTATTTT. It codes for CAIREGTDTQYF. V and J are TRBV10-3 and TRBJ2-3, with 8 bases matching TRBD2. The CDR3 sequence is 12 residues long. CDR1 ENHRY and CDR2 SYGVKD come from the germline V gene. The trim removed 8 bases at V and 3 bases at J, leaving 1 base unmatched.